This T cell receptor (beta chain) was profiled in a study of tumor-infiltrating lymphocytes in primary liver carcinoma. Study summary: Resecting the tumor surgically was how the patients' primary liver carcinoma was treated.

In regard to this clonotype: The antigen remains undetermined. A read error may be the cause here, since a much bigger clone is one base away.

In germline, CDR1 is SGHNT, CDR2 YYREEE (reference sequence). After removal of 6 bases from V and 4 bases from J, the junction contained 7 bases not matched to a gene. The CDR3 is made up of 13 amino acids. Study-level points and caveats: Tumor-adjacent and tumor-blood pairs displayed less overlap than did pairs of tumor regions. Blood fell significantly below tumors in its top-250-clone fraction (p = 0.039).

The source of the blood RNA was unsorted whole blood, and germline DNA was extracted as well. With 500 ng total RNA as template and a constant-region primer, TCR beta cDNA was made. Each TCR beta library was derived from three nested multiplex PCR rounds that employed slightly modified ARM-PCR. With TRBV1-TRBV30 forward primers and a C-beta reverse primer, the first two PCR rounds were run for 10 to 11 cycles each. Via MiXCR, TCRdb re-called the multiplex PCR reads, giving one row per CDR3 protein. The repertoire holds a few hundred thousand distinct CDR3 sequences, with roughly three fifths as singletons.

The V call is TRBV5-4, the J call TRBJ2-7; 7 positions agree with TRBD1. The sequence was collected from a woman aged 25 to 45 with primary liver carcinoma and hepatitis B virus infection. Sequencing was done on a sample of peripheral blood. CDR3: CASISDRTYEQYF. CDR3 DNA sequence: TGTGCCAGCATCTCGGACAGGACGTACGAGCAGTACTTC.